This passage covers 28 T cell receptor beta chains from one sample sequenced in a study of blood T cell repertoires in COVID-19. TCRdb's copy holds only in-frame clones and misses some; the assay was immunoSEQ multiplex PCR. The sample lists 150,000 to 200,000 clones; around 80% were seen once. Sequencing input: peripheral blood. These receptors all stem from an elderly woman with acute or convalescent COVID-19.

J is TRBJ1-1 and V is TRBV14, with D maybe TRBD1 (6 bases). In germline, CDR1 is SGHDN, CDR2 FVKESK. V lost 4 bases and J 0 bases, leaving 12 bases between the germline ends. There are 15 residues in the CDR3. The CDR3 protein is CASSRAGTLNTEAFF. The CDR3 DNA reads as TGTGCCAGCAGCCGAGCCGGGACATTGAACACTGAAGCTTTCTTT.

The chain uses TRBV7-9 and TRBJ1-6, with TRBD1 as a possible D gene (5 bases). Germline V lookup: CDR1 SEHNR, CDR2 FQNEAQ (reference sequence). This CDR3 is built from 16 residues. Trimming took 5 bases from V and 0 from J, leaving 11 bases between them. As DNA, the CDR3 is TGTGCCAGCAGCAACGACAGAAGCTCCTATAATTCACCCCTCCACTTT. Its translation is CASSNDRSSYNSPLHF.

The rearrangement joins TRBV30 to TRBJ1-5; 9 bases agree with TRBD1. The V gene's germline CDR1 is GTSNPN and CDR2 SVGIG (reference sequence). V gave up 3 bases and J gave up 6 bases; unmatched junction bases: 6. The CDR3 consists of 14 residues. CDR3 in DNA: TGTGCCTGGAGCCCCGGGACAGGGCTTCAGCCCCAGCATTTT. This gives the protein CAWSPGTGLQPQHF.

CDR3 residues: CASGDLGGFSGNTIYF. The CDR3 nucleotides read TGTGCCAGCGGGGACCTCGGGGGATTTTCTGGAAACACCATATATTTT. The rearrangement links TRBV7-9 to TRBJ1-3, with D tentatively TRBD1 (5 bases). In germline, CDR1 is SEHNR, CDR2 FQNEAQ (reference sequence). V gave up 8 bases and J gave up 1 base, with 18 bases separating them. The CDR3 extends over 16 amino acids.

This chain connects TRBV6-5 to TRBJ1-5, with 7 bases aligning to TRBD1. CDR3 length: 15 amino acids. J was trimmed by 2 bases and V by 4 bases; bases with no gene match: 5. Looked up from germline, CDR1 is MNHEY and CDR2 is SVGAGI. This chain's CDR3 is CASSSSDRGNQPQHF. The CDR3 nucleotides read TGTGCCAGCAGTTCATCCGACAGGGGCAATCAGCCCCAGCATTTT.

This clone was counted a single time. The chain recombines TRBV27 with TRBJ1-5; D uncertain. CDR3 length: 13 residues. CDR1 and CDR2 (germline): MNHEY, SMNVEV (reference sequence). Trimming pared 5 bases from V and 4 bases from J, leaving 9 bases between. CDR3 sequence: CASSLRRNQPQHF. The CDR3 DNA follows: TGTGCCAGCAGTCTCCGCAGAAATCAGCCCCAGCATTTT.

The chain combines TRBV5-4 with TRBJ2-7; 7 bases align to TRBD2. The CDR3 runs to 13 residues. Germline V lookup: CDR1 SGHNT, CDR2 YYREEE (reference sequence). V trimming: 10 bases; J trimming: 0 bases; junction bases outside the gene matches: 7. The CDR3 protein is CAPKLARSYEQYF. CDR3 DNA sequence: TGTGCCCCTAAACTAGCGCGCTCCTACGAGCAGTACTTC.

V gene TRBV7-9 combines with J gene TRBJ2-3; 12 nucleotides match TRBD2. J was trimmed by 5 bases and V by 5 bases; bases with no gene match: 8. Per the germline V gene, CDR1 is SEHNR and CDR2 is FQNEAQ (reference sequence). The CDR3 is made up of 16 amino acids. The CDR3 protein is CASSQTSGSYLDTQYF. CDR3 sequence (DNA): TGTGCCAGCAGCCAGACTAGCGGGAGTTATCTAGATACGCAGTATTTT.

V and J are TRBV3-1 (or the pseudogene TRBV3-2) and TRBJ1-1, with no clear D. Germline CDR1 is LGHDT and CDR2 is YNNKEL (reference sequence). This CDR3 is 15 amino acids long. Trimming stripped 5 bases from V and 5 bases from J, with 18 bases between. This chain's CDR3 is CASSSTAVPGTEAFF. CDR3 in DNA: TGTGCCAGCAGCAGTACGGCGGTGCCGGGTACTGAAGCTTTCTTT.

This chain uses TRBV27 with TRBJ1-2; 7 bases fit TRBD1. The CDR3 extends over 14 amino acids. The V gene's germline CDR1 is MNHEY and CDR2 SMNVEV (reference sequence). The V gene end was trimmed by 5 bases and the J gene end by 4 bases; junction bases not matched to a gene: 7. CDR3 bases: TGTGCCAGCAGTCCCCTGACAGGGTTCTATGGCTACACCTTC. Translation gives CASSPLTGFYGYTF.

This clone was detected once. The chain uses TRBV29-1 and TRBJ2-6; D not resolved. This CDR3 is built from 16 residues. With 2 bases removed from V and 0 bases from J, the gap between germline ends came to 11 bases. Germline V gene lookup returns CDR1 SQVTM and CDR2 ANQGSEA. The CDR3 spells CSVETDLGSGANVLTF. CDR3 sequence (DNA): TGCAGCGTTGAAACCGACTTGGGCTCTGGGGCCAACGTCCTGACTTTC.

CDR3 loop: CASSPTSGAGANVLTF. CDR3 nucleotides: TGTGCCAGCTCACCAACGTCTGGAGCTGGGGCCAACGTCCTGACTTTC. The chain has TRBV18 and TRBJ2-6; D remains ambiguous. Germline assignment: CDR1 KGHSH and CDR2 LQKENI. This CDR3 comprises 16 residues. The V and J ends lost 2 bases and 2 bases respectively, with 10 bases between them. Using reference TRBV18 and TRBJ2-6 for the parts outside the CDR3, the full variable domain is NAGVMQNPRHLVRRRGQEARLRCSPMKGHSHVYWYRQLPEEGLKFMVYLQKENIIDESGMPKERFSAEFPKEGPSILRIQQVVRGDSAAYFCASSPTSGAGANVLTFGAGSRLTVL.

Written as DNA, the CDR3 is TGTGCCAGCAGCCAAGGACTAGTGGGGACCAGCGAGCAGTACTTC. This sequence encodes CASSQGLVGTSEQYF. The chain recombines TRBV3-1 (or the pseudogene TRBV3-2) with TRBJ2-7; weak D call: TRBD2 (6 bases). This CDR3 is built from 15 residues. V lost 1 base, J lost 6 bases, and 16 bases lay in between. Germline CDR1 LGHDT, CDR2 YNNKEL (reference sequence).

The V gene is TRBV7-8, the J gene TRBJ2-1; D not certain. This CDR3 is 12 amino acids long. Trimming removed 2 bases at V and 7 bases at J, with 6 bases between. Germline V gives CDR1 SGHVS, CDR2 FQNEAQ. The CDR3: CASSLFSNEQFF. CDR3 nucleotide sequence: TGTGCCAGCAGCTTATTCAGTAATGAGCAGTTCTTC.

The chain joins TRBV7-2 to TRBJ1-5; 7 bases line up with TRBD1. The length of the CDR3 is 16 residues. Unmatched junction bases numbered 11, after V lost 2 bases and J lost 7 bases. Germline CDR1 and CDR2: SGHTA and FQGNSA. The CDR3 bases are TGTGCCAGCAGCTTATTCGGCCCGACAGGGAACCAGCCCCAGCATTTT. This encodes CASSLFGPTGNQPQHF.

This clone was found a few times. V usage is TRBV4-3 and J usage is TRBJ1-1; 7 bases are a match to TRBD1. The CDR3 length is 15 residues. The J segment lost 1 base and the V segment lost 3 bases, leaving 5 bases of the junction unmatched. The germline V gene encodes CDR1 LGHNA and CDR2 YSLEER. The CDR3 nucleotides are TGCGCCAGCAGCCACCGACAGGGTGCGAACACTGAAGCTTTCTTT. Protein: CASSHRQGANTEAFF.

V gene TRBV19 combines with J gene TRBJ2-7; 10 bases line up with TRBD1. In germline, CDR1 is LNHDA, CDR2 SQIVND (reference sequence). J was trimmed by 1 base and V by 0 bases; bases with no gene match: 3. CDR3 size: 16 residues. The CDR3, as DNA: TGTGCCAGTAGTATAGACAGGGACAGGGGATCCTACGAGCAGTACTTC. This codes for CASSIDRDRGSYEQYF.

The genes are TRBV24-1 and TRBJ1-3, with D unclear. Germline CDR1 is KGHDR and CDR2 is SFDVKD. The V gene lost 9 bases and the J gene lost 0 bases, with 8 bases spanning the gap. The CDR3 length is 13 residues. The CDR3 nucleotides read TGTGCCACCCCCAAGAGCTCTGGAAACACCATATATTTT. Amino acids: CATPKSSGNTIYF.

The V gene is TRBV14, the J gene TRBJ1-2; 8 bases line up with TRBD1. Germline CDR1 reads SGHDN; CDR2 reads FVKESK. V shed 4 bases, J shed 3 bases, and the junction held 13 bases outside the gene matches. The CDR3 has 17 amino acids. CDR3 DNA: TGTGCCAGCAGCCCACGACAGGGGATAGGGTCGGACTATGGCTACACCTTC. Encoded protein: CASSPRQGIGSDYGYTF. Filled out from reference TRBV14 and TRBJ1-2, the complete variable domain reads EAGVTQFPSHSVIEKGQTVTLRCDPISGHDNLYWYRRVMGKEIKFLLHFVKESKQDESGMPNNRFLAERTGGTYSTLKVQPAELEDSGVYFCASSPRQGIGSDYGYTFGSGTRLTVV.

V is TRBV5-6 and J is TRBJ2-5; no reliable D call. The CDR3 is 15 residues long. V dropped 0 bases and J dropped 6 bases, with 15 bases sitting between them. Germline loops: CDR1 SGHDT, CDR2 YYEEEE. As DNA, the CDR3 is TGTGCCAGCAGCTTGGCCAGACGGAGTCTTCAGACCCAGTACTTC. Its translation: CASSLARRSLQTQYF.

The chain links TRBV27 to TRBJ1-1; 8 bases fit TRBD1. With 7 bases clipped from V and 4 bases from J, the junction kept 20 bases outside the gene matches. The germline CDR1 and CDR2 sequences are MNHEY and SMNVEV (reference sequence). This CDR3 is 18 amino acids long. CDR3 DNA sequence: TGTGCCAGCAATAAAACCGGGACAGGTTATACTGGTAGCACTGAAGCTTTCTTT. Protein: CASNKTGTGYTGSTEAFF.

A single count supports this clone. This sequence joins TRBV7-9 and TRBJ2-2, with D unresolved. Trimming left V 5 bases short and J 6 bases short, with 7 bases between. This CDR3 spans 12 amino acids. Germline loops: CDR1 SEHNR, CDR2 FQNEAQ (reference sequence). The CDR3 coding sequence is TGTGCCAGCAGCCCTCCGTCCGGGGAGCTGTTTTTT. This translates into CASSPPSGELFF.

The rearrangement joins TRBV7-2 to TRBJ1-2, with a possible D match to TRBD1 (5 bases). V was pared by 7 bases and J by 8 bases, with 20 bases between. CDR3 length equals 14 residues. Looked up from germline, CDR1 is SGHTA and CDR2 is FQGNSA. CDR3 amino acids: CASILDGGERGYTF. Here the CDR3 DNA reads TGTGCCAGCATCCTGGACGGAGGGGAAAGGGGCTACACCTTC.

Relative to its sample, this clone is medium-sized. V gene TRBV6-5 combines with J gene TRBJ2-2, with D tentatively TRBD2 (6 bases). The CDR3 has 15 amino acids. CDR1 is MNHEY and CDR2 is SVGAGI in the germline V gene. Trimming removed 10 bases from V and 1 base from J, with 16 bases in between. DNA for the CDR3: TGTGCCACCCAGAGTGGGGGAGGGAACACCGGGGAGCTGTTTTTT. Translation: CATQSGGGNTGELFF.

The CDR3 DNA reads as TGCGCCAGCAGCTTGGCGCACGGGAACACTGAAGCTTTCTTT. Translation gives CASSLAHGNTEAFF. This rearrangement joins TRBV5-1 to TRBJ1-1, with no clear D. Trimming pared 0 bases from V and 1 base from J, leaving 7 bases between. The germline V gene has CDR1 SGHRS and CDR2 YFSETQ. The CDR3 length is 14 residues. The whole variable domain, remainder taken from reference TRBV5-1 and TRBJ1-1, is KAGVTQTPRYLIKTRGQQVTLSCSPISGHRSVSWYQQTPGQGLQFLFEYFSETQRNKGNFPGRFSGRQFSNSRSEMNVSTLELGDSALYLCASSLAHGNTEAFFGQGTRLTVV.

J is TRBJ2-1 and V is TRBV5-6, with D possibly matching TRBD2 (5 bases). Per the germline V gene, CDR1 is SGHDT and CDR2 is YYEEEE. The V end lost 4 bases, the J end lost 7 bases, and 18 bases lay between the germline ends. The CDR3 covers 15 residues. CDR3 nucleotides: TGTGCCAGCAGCGCAAGGGTACTAGATTGGAATGAGCAGTTCTTC. Translation gives CASSARVLDWNEQFF.

V gene TRBV9 combines with J gene TRBJ2-1; the D gene is possibly TRBD1 (7 bases). Germline CDR1 and CDR2: SGDLS and YYNGEE. This CDR3 spans 14 amino acids. The ends were cut back, 5 bases at V and 7 bases at J, with 16 bases in the middle. The DNA for the CDR3 is TGTGCCAGCAGTCCGACAGGGACTGATAATGAGCAGTTCTTC. Encoded protein: CASSPTGTDNEQFF.

The CDR3 DNA follows: TGTGCCAGCAGCTTAGAGGGCAGGGGCAATCAGCCCCAGCATTTT. This sequence encodes CASSLEGRGNQPQHF. The rearrangement links TRBV7-9 to TRBJ1-5; TRBD1 might be the D (5 bases). This CDR3 region has 15 residues. Looked up from germline, CDR1 is SEHNR and CDR2 is FQNEAQ (reference sequence). V was shortened by 1 base and J by 2 bases, with 9 bases between the two germline ends.